This entry lists 5 T cell receptor beta chains sequenced from one sample in a study of T-cell reconstitution after alpha-beta-depleted transplantation in children. Using unique molecular identifiers, the investigators prepared the TCRbeta library. TCRdb re-derived calls from the PCR reads in MiXCR, one entry per CDR3 protein. The sample lists around 580,000 distinct CDR3 sequences, roughly 23% occurring once. Sequenced here: PBMCs, mostly from graft donor cells, sampled 360 days after TCRalphabeta/CD19-depleted stem cell transplant. The receptor source for this set is a boy less than two years old who had a stem cell transplant for acute myeloid leukemia, so the T cells may come from the graft donor.

Note on this clonotype: The junction shows a germline mismatch at one end, possibly a read error. V usage is TRBV10-3 and J usage is TRBJ2-7, with TRBD2 matching 9 bases. The CDR3 contains 11 residues. Germline-derived CDR1 and CDR2 are ENHRY and SYGVKD. This CDR3 reads CAISGGGTSTF. The DNA for the CDR3 is TGTGCCATCAGTGGTGGAGGGACTAGCACCTTC.

This sequence joins TRBV20-1 and TRBJ1-2; D is unresolved. Per the germline V gene, CDR1 is DFQATT and CDR2 is SNEGSKA (reference sequence). The V gene lost 0 bases and the J gene lost 1 base, with 6 bases spanning the gap. This CDR3 is 13 amino acids long. CDR3 in amino acids: CSARDGSNYGYTF. CDR3 DNA sequence: TGCAGTGCTAGAGATGGCAGTAACTATGGCTACACCTTC.

About this clonotype itself: A much larger clonotype is one base distant, so this may be a read error. The rearrangement joins TRBV13 to TRBJ1-1, with 11 bases fitting TRBD1. Germline V lookup: CDR1 PRHDT, CDR2 FYEKMQ (reference sequence). The CDR3 has 14 residues. V lost 4 bases to trimming and J lost 5 bases; unmatched junction nucleotides: 3. CDR3: CASSSDRGQTEAFF. CDR3 nucleotides: TGTGCCAGCAGCTCGGACAGGGGGCAAACTGAAGCTTTCTTT.

This clonotype came up a few times. The rearrangement joins TRBV20-1 to TRBJ1-4; TRBD1 is a possible D gene (6 bases). This CDR3 has 14 residues. Trimming shortened V by 8 bases and J by 0 bases, and 13 bases separated the two germline ends. Germline V lookup: CDR1 DFQATT, CDR2 SNEGSKA (reference sequence). CDR3 bases: TGCAGTCTAAGACAGGTCCCAACTAATGAAAAACTGTTTTTT. It encodes CSLRQVPTNEKLFF.

The gene calls are TRBV28 and TRBJ2-7; TRBD1 matches 9 bases. CDR1 and CDR2 from the germline V gene are MDHEN and SYDVKM. The ends lost 4 bases at V and 3 bases at J; junction bases unmatched: 7. The CDR3 is made up of 15 amino acids. The CDR3 sequence: CASSSGQGYFYEQYV. In DNA form, the CDR3 reads TGTGCCAGCAGTTCGGGACAGGGTTATTTCTACGAGCAGTACGTC.